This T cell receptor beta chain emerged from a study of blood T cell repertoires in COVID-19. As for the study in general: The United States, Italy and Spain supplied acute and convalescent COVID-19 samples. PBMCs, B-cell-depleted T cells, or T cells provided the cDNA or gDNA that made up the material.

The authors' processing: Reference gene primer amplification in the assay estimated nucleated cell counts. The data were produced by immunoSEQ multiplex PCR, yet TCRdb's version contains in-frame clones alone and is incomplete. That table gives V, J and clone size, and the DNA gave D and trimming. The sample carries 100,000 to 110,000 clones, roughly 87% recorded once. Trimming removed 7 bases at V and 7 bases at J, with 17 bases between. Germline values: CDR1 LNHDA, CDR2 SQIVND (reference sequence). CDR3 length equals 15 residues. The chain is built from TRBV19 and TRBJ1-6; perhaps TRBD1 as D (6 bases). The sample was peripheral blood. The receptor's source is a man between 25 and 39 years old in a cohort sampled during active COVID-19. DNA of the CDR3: TGTGCCAGTACCCTCCTTTCACAGGGAAATTCACCCCTCCACTTT. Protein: CASTLLSQGNSPLHF.